The 30 T cell receptor beta chains below were found in one sample sequenced in a study of Graves' ophthalmopathy and Graves' hyperthyroidism. The study amplified TCR beta CDR3 regions using RNA transcripts. HTBI-primed RT-PCR formed the first round, and a multiplex PCR formed the second. TCRdb re-called the multiplex PCR reads through MiXCR, storing one row per CDR3 protein. The table has 620,000 or so distinct CDR3 sequences, 22% seen once. Sequencing input: peripheral blood. Receptors were obtained from a woman younger than 30 with stable Graves' hyperthyroidism. Some clones in this sample may be carry-over from other donors' samples.

This clonotype came up a few times. The J gene is TRBJ1-1, the V gene TRBV12-3 or TRBV12-4; 8 bases align to TRBD1. CDR3 length: 15 amino acids. After removal of 6 bases from V and 3 bases from J, the junction contained 9 bases not matched to a gene. The CDR3 nucleotides read TGTGCCAGCAGGCAGGGGGCGAGATGGCACACTGAAGCTTTCTTT. This encodes CASRQGARWHTEAFF.

This clonotype was observed at least ten times. The genes are TRBV29-1 and TRBJ1-1; D is undetermined. Germline CDR1 SQVTM, CDR2 ANQGSEA. The CDR3 runs to 12 residues. V lost 0 bases and J 10 bases, leaving 12 bases between the germline ends. The CDR3 bases are TGCAGCGTTGAAGATGAGGGTGAAACAGCTTTCTTT. Residues: CSVEDEGETAFF.

The chain uses TRBV24-1 and TRBJ1-2; 9 bases are shared with TRBD1. Germline V CDR1 and CDR2: KGHDR, SFDVKD. V lost 7 bases to trimming and J lost 6 bases; unmatched junction nucleotides: 23. The CDR3 consists of 19 residues. The CDR3 region is CATSDPIPPSDRGFDGYTF. The CDR3 coding sequence is TGTGCCACCAGCGATCCAATTCCTCCCTCGGACAGGGGATTTGATGGCTACACCTTC.

Worth noting for this clonotype: A single base separates this from a much larger clone, so it may be a read error. The chain has TRBV6-1 and TRBJ2-5; no clear D. Per germline, CDR1 MNHNS and CDR2 SASEGT. This CDR3 contains 13 residues. The DNA for the CDR3 is TGTGCCAGCAGCCCCTTAGAGCGAGAGACCAAGTACTTC. Protein sequence: CASSPLERETKYF.

The J gene is TRBJ1-1, the V gene TRBV4-1; D uncertain. CDR3 length: 14 amino acids. Germline loops: CDR1 MGHRA, CDR2 YSYEKL. The germline V and J ends were trimmed by 0 bases and 2 bases, with 7 bases remaining between them. CDR3 DNA sequence: TGCGCCAGCAGCCAAGATGGGGATAACACTGAAGCTTTCTTT. Translating gives CASSQDGDNTEAFF.

This clonotype was counted many times. The CDR3 nucleotides read TGTGCCAGCAGTCCGATTACAGGGGCGAGGAATCAGCCCCAGCATTTT. As protein: CASSPITGARNQPQHF. The V and J genes are TRBV6-5 and TRBJ1-5; 7 bases match TRBD1. CDR1 is MNHEY, CDR2 SVGAGI, per germline. Losses at the gene ends were 5 bases for V and 4 bases for J; bases not matched to a gene: 11. The CDR3 has 16 amino acids.

This clonotype was seen repeatedly, ten times or more. The chain has TRBV5-1 and TRBJ1-1; D is unclear. Germline loops: CDR1 SGHRS, CDR2 YFSETQ. V lost 7 bases, J lost 2 bases, and 15 bases lay in between. The CDR3 sequence is 14 residues long. The CDR3 DNA is TGCGCCAGCCGAGTTAGGTCTTTAAACACTGAAGCTTTCTTT. Its protein product is CASRVRSLNTEAFF.

This clonotype was found many times. It is unclear where the CDR3 begins or ends on the DNA, so no DNA is shown, and the CDR3 is as TCRdb lists it. The chain couples TRBV10-3 to TRBJ1-1. The CDR3 numbers 13 amino acids, ends counted. Germline CDR1 ENHRY, CDR2 SYGVKD. This chain's CDR3 is CATCGSTNTEAFF.

This clonotype was seen at least ten times. The chain combines TRBV6-5 with TRBJ1-2; D call uncertain. Trimming cost V 0 bases and J 10 bases, with 9 bases left between them. Germline V gene lookup returns CDR1 MNHEY and CDR2 SVGAGI. This CDR3 contains 12 residues. In DNA, the CDR3 is TGTGCCAGCAGTTACTCCCGAATAGTCTACACCTTC. It codes for CASSYSRIVYTF.

This clonotype was picked up many times. The V gene is TRBV5-1, the J gene TRBJ1-1; a possible D gene is TRBD1 (5 bases). The length of the CDR3 is 16 residues. V was trimmed by 0 bases and J by 8 bases, leaving 20 bases between them. CDR1 is SGHRS, CDR2 YFSETQ, per germline. Here the CDR3 reads CASSLEGKAAGPEAFF. DNA of the CDR3: TGCGCCAGCAGCTTGGAGGGGAAGGCAGCCGGTCCCGAAGCTTTCTTT. Full variable domain (rest looked up from reference TRBV5-1 and TRBJ1-1): KAGVTQTPRYLIKTRGQQVTLSCSPISGHRSVSWYQQTPGQGLQFLFEYFSETQRNKGNFPGRFSGRQFSNSRSEMNVSTLELGDSALYLCASSLEGKAAGPEAFFGQGTRLTVV.

This clonotype was detected ten times or more. The chain combines TRBV27 with TRBJ2-2, with D maybe TRBD1 (5 bases). Trimming left V 5 bases short and J 5 bases short, with 12 bases between. This CDR3 has 14 amino acids. Germline CDR1 and CDR2: MNHEY and SMNVEV (reference sequence). CDR3 nucleotide sequence: TGTGCCAGCAGTCTTAACAGGAAGACCGGGGAGCTGTTTTTT. Translated, it gives CASSLNRKTGELFF.

This clonotype was found many times. The chain has TRBV2 and TRBJ2-7, with D possibly matching TRBD1 (5 bases). Germline values: CDR1 SNHLY, CDR2 FYNNEI. The CDR3 contains 12 residues. V was trimmed by 3 bases and J by 11 bases, leaving 14 bases between them. CDR3 DNA: TGTGCCAGCAGTGAGGGTGGCAGGGTGGAGTACTTC. Protein sequence: CASSEGGRVEYF. Based on the CDR3 plus reference TRBV2 and TRBJ2-7, the full variable domain is EPEVTQTPSHQVTQMGQEVILRCVPISNHLYFYWYRQILGQKVEFLVSFYNNEISEKSEIFDDQFSVERPDGSNFTLKIRSTKLEDSAMYFCASSEGGRVEYFGPGTRLTVT.

This clonotype was counted many times. The chain joins TRBV10-3 to TRBJ1-5; D unresolved. The CDR3 covers 14 residues. CDR1 and CDR2 from the germline V gene are ENHRY and SYGVKD. V was shortened by 2 bases and J by 3 bases, with 8 bases between the two germline ends. CDR3: CAISEGRLNQPQHF. CDR3 DNA: TGTGCCATCAGTGAGGGACGGCTCAATCAGCCCCAGCATTTT.

This clonotype appeared many times. The chain links TRBV20-1 to TRBJ2-7; 9 bases agree with TRBD2. V shed 0 bases, J shed 4 bases, and the junction held 7 bases outside the gene matches. The CDR3 is 15 residues long. The germline CDR1 and CDR2 sequences are DFQATT and SNEGSKA (reference sequence). The CDR3 sequence: CSARDGASGAYEQYF. The CDR3 DNA sequence: TGCAGTGCTAGAGACGGGGCTAGCGGGGCGTACGAGCAGTACTTC.

This clonotype occurred many times. This chain uses TRBV29-1 with TRBJ1-2; D gene unclear. The germline V gene has CDR1 SQVTM and CDR2 ANQGSEA. CDR3 length: 11 residues. With 4 bases removed from V and 2 bases from J, the gap between germline ends came to 5 bases. The CDR3 DNA sequence: TGCAGCGTTGGGGTCAACTATGGCTACACCTTC. This gives the protein CSVGVNYGYTF.

In its sample, this clonotype was seen many times. The rearrangement links TRBV29-1 to TRBJ2-7, with 7 bases fitting TRBD1. In germline, CDR1 is SQVTM, CDR2 ANQGSEA. J was trimmed by 2 bases and V by 6 bases; bases with no gene match: 10. This CDR3 has 14 amino acids. CDR3 protein: CSVAIFGQAYEQYF. The CDR3, as DNA: TGCAGCGTCGCAATATTCGGACAGGCCTACGAGCAGTACTTC.

J is TRBJ1-1 and V is TRBV24-1; 7 bases match TRBD1. The CDR3 contains 14 residues. After removal of 8 bases from V and 11 bases from J, the junction contained 16 bases not matched to a gene. Germline V gene data show CDR1 as KGHDR and CDR2 as SFDVKD. The CDR3 spells CATNWTGAKDTAFF. DNA of the CDR3: TGTGCCACCAATTGGACAGGCGCGAAGGATACTGCTTTCTTT.

There are many counts of this clonotype. The rearrangement links TRBV12-3 or TRBV12-4 to TRBJ1-1, with a possible D match to TRBD1 (6 bases). Trimming left V 3 bases short and J 5 bases short, with 10 bases between. The CDR3 consists of 13 residues. CDR3 amino acids: CASSFQGQTEAFF. The CDR3, as DNA: TGTGCCAGCAGTTTCCAGGGGCAGACTGAAGCTTTCTTT.

The J gene is TRBJ1-6, the V gene TRBV6-5, with a possible D match to TRBD1 (5 bases). Germline loops: CDR1 MNHEY, CDR2 SVGAGI. Trimming removed 0 bases at V and 7 bases at J, with 13 bases between. This CDR3 is 16 amino acids long. In DNA form, the CDR3 reads TGTGCCAGCAGTTACTCAGCGGCAGGGAGGAATTCACCCCTCCACTTT. Translation: CASSYSAAGRNSPLHF.

In its sample, this clonotype was seen many times. CDR3 DNA sequence: TGTGCCAGCAGTCCCGCAGAGGGAACTGAAGCTTTCTTT. It specifies CASSPAEGTEAFF. V usage is TRBV12-3 or TRBV12-4 and J usage is TRBJ1-1, with unresolved D. The CDR3 is 13 residues long. The germline V and J ends were trimmed by 5 bases and 5 bases, with 12 bases remaining between them.

This clonotype was seen ten or more times. The chain recombines TRBV15 with TRBJ1-2; D uncertain. The V end was cut by 0 bases, the J end by 9 bases, with 17 bases between. Germline V gene lookup returns CDR1 LNHNV and CDR2 YYDKDF (reference sequence). CDR3 length: 15 amino acids. The CDR3 nucleotides are TGTGCCACCAGCAGAGATAATGCAGCTAAAAATAGCTACACCTTC. Translated: CATSRDNAAKNSYTF.

Concerning this clonotype: Just one base apart from a much larger clone, this may be a read error. The chain couples TRBV27 to TRBJ1-2; no reliable D call. This CDR3 has 15 amino acids. Trimming shortened V by 4 bases and J by 5 bases, and 17 bases separated the two germline ends. The germline V gene has CDR1 MNHEY and CDR2 SMNVEV (reference sequence). CDR3 sequence: CASSSGSTNLYGYTF. CDR3 bases: TGTGCCAGCAGTTCCGGGTCTACCAACCTTTATGGCTACACCTTC.

This rearrangement joins TRBV2 to TRBJ1-5; D is undetermined. The V gene's germline CDR1 is SNHLY and CDR2 FYNNEI. V lost 4 bases and J lost 0, with 10 bases in between. CDR3 size: 15 residues. In DNA form, the CDR3 reads TGTGCCAGCAGTGCCGAGGAGTCTAGCAATCAGCCCCAGCATTTT. It encodes CASSAEESSNQPQHF.

There are many counts of this clonotype. The chain links TRBV9 to TRBJ1-1, with 8 bases identical to TRBD1. This CDR3 is built from 20 residues. Trimming cost V 0 bases and J 0 bases; bases outside gene matches: 16. Germline V gene sequence: CDR1 SGDLS, CDR2 YYNGEE. Here the CDR3 DNA reads TGTGCCAGCAGCGTAGTTCCCCGATCGACAGGGGACCCAATGAACACTGAAGCTTTCTTT. Its translation: CASSVVPRSTGDPMNTEAFF.

This clonotype was counted at least ten times. The chain carries TRBV12-3 or TRBV12-4 and TRBJ2-7, with D tentatively TRBD1 or TRBD2 (6 bases each). Trimming took 6 bases from V and 7 from J, leaving 16 bases between them. The CDR3 runs 13 residues. The CDR3 sequence: CASRNSAGQEQYF. The DNA for the CDR3 is TGTGCCAGCAGGAACTCGGCGGGACAAGAGCAGTACTTC.

The gene calls are TRBV6-1 and TRBJ2-7, with D unclear. The CDR3 has 12 amino acids. V was clipped by 1 base and J by 5 bases, with 6 bases between them. Germline CDR1 reads MNHNS; CDR2 reads SASEGT. The CDR3 region is CASSEEFHEQYF. CDR3 nucleotides: TGTGCCAGCAGTGAAGAGTTCCACGAGCAGTACTTC.

This clonotype was found many times. This sequence joins TRBV19 and TRBJ1-2, with D possibly TRBD1 on 5 matching bases. Germline V lookup: CDR1 LNHDA, CDR2 SQIVND (reference sequence). This CDR3 has 15 amino acids. The germline V and J ends were trimmed by 7 bases and 2 bases, with 17 bases remaining between them. As DNA, the CDR3 is TGTGCCAGTATCGATCTCACGGGACGGAACTATGGCTACACCTTC. Protein product: CASIDLTGRNYGYTF.

The rearrangement joins TRBV10-3 to TRBJ2-7; D is uncertain. The CDR3 sequence is 14 residues long. Trimming removed 5 bases from V and 2 bases from J, with 13 bases in between. The germline V gene has CDR1 ENHRY and CDR2 SYGVKD. The CDR3 DNA is TGTGCCATCAGTCCGGCCGGTTCTACCTACGAGCAGTACTTC. Translation gives CAISPAGSTYEQYF.

The sample holds many counts of this clonotype. The chain carries TRBV4-2 and TRBJ2-2; the D is unclear. Germline CDR1 reads LGHNA; CDR2 reads YNFKEQ. This CDR3 has 14 residues. The V end lost 0 bases, the J end lost 3 bases, and 5 bases lay between the germline ends. The CDR3 here is CASSQDSDTGELFF. The CDR3 nucleotides read TGTGCCAGCAGCCAAGATTCGGACACCGGGGAGCTGTTTTTT.

There are many counts of this clonotype. The chain combines TRBV6-2 or TRBV6-3 with TRBJ1-5; D not certain. This CDR3 is 15 amino acids long. The germline V gene has CDR1 MNHEY and CDR2 SVGEGT. Trimming stripped 5 bases from V and 2 bases from J, with 13 bases between. The CDR3: CASSNDINGNQPQHF. The CDR3 nucleotides read TGTGCCAGCAGTAATGACATCAATGGCAATCAGCCCCAGCATTTT.